This passage covers 32 T cell receptor beta chains from one sample sequenced in a study of blood T cell repertoires in COVID-19. Repertoires were generated with immunoSEQ multiplex PCR, while TCRdb's copy carries only in-frame clones and drops some. The sample shows approximately 30,000 clones, 87% of them seen only once. Sequencing was carried out using peripheral blood. The receptor set was obtained from a human donor in a cohort sampled during active COVID-19.

This chain links TRBV19 with TRBJ1-1; possibly TRBD1 for D (5 bases). Trimming shortened V by 5 bases and J by 4 bases, and 17 bases separated the two germline ends. The germline gives CDR1 LNHDA, CDR2 SQIVND (reference sequence). The CDR3 spans 15 residues. CDR3 sequence: CASSPSDSTITEAFF. CDR3 DNA: TGTGCCAGTAGTCCTTCCGACAGTACCATCACTGAAGCTTTCTTT.

The chain uses TRBV6-5 and TRBJ1-6; D gene uncertain. The CDR3 contains 15 residues. Per germline, CDR1 MNHEY and CDR2 SVGAGI. Trimming shortened V by 6 bases and J by 2 bases, and 11 bases separated the two germline ends. The CDR3 protein is CASRVTDPYNSPLHF. Written as DNA, the CDR3 is TGTGCCAGCAGGGTTACAGACCCCTATAATTCACCCCTCCACTTT.

This clone was detected once. This chain connects TRBV19 to TRBJ2-1; D may be TRBD2 (5 bases). Germline CDR1 and CDR2: LNHDA and SQIVND (reference sequence). The CDR3 contains 15 residues. Between the trimmed V and J ends, which lost 2 bases and 1 base, there was a span of 9 bases. The DNA of the CDR3 is TGTGCCAGTAGTATATATCGGGGATCCTACAATGAGCAGTTCTTC. This translates into CASSIYRGSYNEQFF.

The chain carries TRBV6-5 and TRBJ1-2, with TRBD1 matching 7 bases. Germline CDR1 reads MNHEY; CDR2 reads SVGAGI. CDR3 length equals 13 residues. Trimming removed 5 bases from V and 4 bases from J; junction bases left unmatched: 4. CDR3 loop: CASSRTGAYGYTF. DNA for the CDR3: TGTGCCAGCAGTCGAACAGGGGCCTATGGCTACACCTTC.

The rearrangement joins TRBV11-1 to TRBJ1-2; D remains ambiguous. CDR3 length equals 13 residues. Trimming stripped 5 bases from V and 2 bases from J, with 9 bases between. Germline assignment: CDR1 SGHAT and CDR2 FQDESV (reference sequence). In nucleotides, the CDR3 is TGTGCCAGCAGCCTCGGGAACAACTATGGCTACACCTTC. Amino acid sequence: CASSLGNNYGYTF.

This rearrangement joins TRBV4-2 to TRBJ2-5; TRBD1 agrees at 7 bases. This CDR3 region has 16 residues. Germline CDR1 LGHNA, CDR2 YNFKEQ. The V segment lost 0 bases and the J segment 4 bases; nucleotides outside the gene matches: 8. CDR3 protein: CASSQDWQGVGETQYF. In DNA form, the CDR3 reads TGTGCCAGCAGCCAAGATTGGCAGGGGGTGGGAGAGACCCAGTACTTC.

This clone showed up just a few times. The chain couples TRBV7-2 to TRBJ2-5; D is unclear. This CDR3 contains 15 residues. CDR1 is SGHTA and CDR2 is FQGNSA in the germline V gene. V gave up 4 bases and J gave up 2 bases, with 14 bases separating them. The CDR3 DNA sequence: TGTGCCAGCAGCTCAAGTTCGGTTCCTCAAGAGACCCAGTACTTC. Its translation: CASSSSSVPQETQYF. The full variable domain, in which reference TRBV7-2 and TRBJ2-5 provide the parts outside the CDR3, is GAGVSQSPSNKVTEKGKDVELRCDPISGHTALYWYRQSLGQGLEFLIYFQGNSAPDKSGLPSDRFSAERTGGSVSTLTIQRTQQEDSAVYLCASSSSSVPQETQYFGPGTRLLVL.

This chain links TRBV7-9 with TRBJ1-3; TRBD1 matches at 7 bases. CDR3 length: 14 amino acids. Trimming removed 6 bases from V and 0 bases from J; junction bases left unmatched: 2. Germline V CDR1 and CDR2: SEHNR, FQNEAQ (reference sequence). The DNA for the CDR3 is TGTGCCAGCAGGGAGGGGGCCTCTGGAAACACCATATATTTT. It is translated as CASREGASGNTIYF.

The chain combines TRBV7-3 with TRBJ1-1; 9 bases are a match to TRBD1. V trimming: 5 bases; J trimming: 7 bases; junction bases outside the gene matches: 8. Germline CDR1 and CDR2: SGHTA and FQGTGA. The CDR3 extends over 14 amino acids. The CDR3 sequence is CASSPNPGQGEAFF. DNA for the CDR3: TGTGCCAGCAGCCCAAACCCGGGACAGGGTGAAGCTTTCTTT.

This sequence joins TRBV7-8 and TRBJ1-1; D is unresolved. Germline V gene sequence: CDR1 SGHVS, CDR2 FQNEAQ. Trimming stripped 5 bases from V and 3 bases from J, with 13 bases between. This CDR3 comprises 14 residues. This chain's CDR3 is CASSPTRRDTEAFF. The CDR3 DNA reads as TGTGCCAGCAGCCCAACCCGGCGGGACACTGAAGCTTTCTTT. Complete variable domain (other parts from reference TRBV7-8 and TRBJ1-1): GAGVSQSPRYKVAKRGQDVALRCDPISGHVSLFWYQQALGQGPEFLTYFQNEAQLDKSGLPSDRFFAERPEGSVSTLKIQRTQQEDSAVYLCASSPTRRDTEAFFGQGTRLTVV.

This clone was recorded only once. This rearrangement joins TRBV7-9 to TRBJ2-6; 13 nucleotides match TRBD2. V lost 2 bases to trimming and J lost 2 bases; unmatched junction nucleotides: 6. Germline CDR1 is SEHNR and CDR2 is FQNEAQ (reference sequence). This CDR3 has 19 residues. CDR3 DNA sequence: TGTGCCAGCAGCTTAAAGGGGACTAGCGGGATGGCTGGGGCCAACGTCCTGACTTTC. It yields the protein CASSLKGTSGMAGANVLTF.

This chain links TRBV5-1 with TRBJ2-7; D unresolved. CDR1 SGHRS and CDR2 YFSETQ come from the germline V gene. V was trimmed by 0 bases and J by 2 bases, leaving 9 bases between them. This CDR3 contains 14 residues. The CDR3 region has the DNA TGCGCCAGCAGCTTGGTTCCAGGAACCTACGAGCAGTACTTC. It translates to CASSLVPGTYEQYF.

The chain has TRBV28 and TRBJ2-5, with 7 bases aligning to TRBD1. V lost 5 bases, J lost 2 bases, and 5 bases stayed unmatched. Germline CDR1 and CDR2: MDHEN and SYDVKM. The CDR3 contains 14 residues. The CDR3 nucleotides are TGTGCCAGCAGTCCCCGGGACAGTCAAGAGACCCAGTACTTC. It yields the protein CASSPRDSQETQYF.

V and J are TRBV27 and TRBJ1-3, with D tentatively TRBD1 (6 bases). Trimming removed 5 bases from V and 2 bases from J, with 28 bases in between. The CDR3 runs to 20 residues. Germline V CDR1 and CDR2: MNHEY, SMNVEV (reference sequence). The CDR3 loop reads CASSLEPLGLGAQPGNTIYF. CDR3 DNA sequence: TGTGCCAGCAGTCTCGAACCCCTAGGTCTGGGGGCGCAGCCTGGAAACACCATATATTTT.

V is TRBV5-1 and J is TRBJ2-1, with D perhaps TRBD1 (5 bases). CDR1 is SGHRS and CDR2 is YFSETQ in the germline V gene. V lost 0 bases and J 3 bases, leaving 10 bases between the germline ends. The CDR3 consists of 15 residues. CDR3 nucleotides: TGCGCCAGCAGCTTGGGGGGCCGATACTACAATGAGCAGTTCTTC. This sequence encodes CASSLGGRYYNEQFF.

V is TRBV18 and J is TRBJ2-7, with D perhaps matching TRBD1 (6 bases). The CDR3 is 16 amino acids. Trimming shortened V by 4 bases and J by 5 bases, and 21 bases separated the two germline ends. Germline V gene sequence: CDR1 KGHSH, CDR2 LQKENI. In nucleotides, the CDR3 is TGTGCCAGCTCACGCGACCTTGGGGGCTTAGATAACGAGCAGTACTTC. It yields the protein CASSRDLGGLDNEQYF.

This chain links TRBV7-6 with TRBJ2-7; no clear D. V shed 5 bases and J shed 6 bases, with 20 bases lying between them. The CDR3 sequence is 15 residues long. Germline V gene data show CDR1 as SGHVS and CDR2 as FNYEAQ. The DNA for the CDR3 is TGTGCCAGCAGCACAACGAGGCCTCCCCTCCTCGAGCAGTACTTC. It yields the protein CASSTTRPPLLEQYF.

The chain uses TRBV29-1 and TRBJ2-2, with D possibly matching TRBD2 (7 bases). This CDR3 is 14 amino acids long. V was cut by 5 bases and J by 6 bases, with 16 bases left in between. Germline V gene data show CDR1 as SQVTM and CDR2 as ANQGSEA. CDR3 DNA sequence: TGCAGCGTTAGGGGGGGACTACCTCCCGGGGAGCTGTTTTTT. Translation: CSVRGGLPPGELFF.

V usage is TRBV7-8 and J usage is TRBJ1-5; TRBD1 matches 8 bases. In germline, CDR1 is SGHVS, CDR2 FQNEAQ. V shed 4 bases, J shed 4 bases, and the junction held 18 bases outside the gene matches. The CDR3 is 19 residues long. This CDR3 is CASSYSKGQVGLRNQPQHF. DNA of the CDR3: TGTGCCAGCAGCTACAGTAAGGGACAGGTGGGACTTCGTAATCAGCCCCAGCATTTT.

The rearrangement joins TRBV10-2 to TRBJ1-2; the D gene is possibly TRBD1 (5 bases). Per the germline V gene, CDR1 is WSHSY and CDR2 is SAAADI. Trimming shortened V by 0 bases and J by 7 bases, and 18 bases separated the two germline ends. This CDR3 is 16 amino acids long. Here the CDR3 reads CASSESNGAGRVGYTF. As DNA, the CDR3 is TGCGCCAGCAGTGAGTCGAATGGCGCAGGGAGGGTTGGCTACACCTTC.

This chain connects TRBV18 to TRBJ2-3; no reliable D call. V gave up 4 bases and J gave up 2 bases, with 4 bases separating them. The CDR3 has 12 amino acids. In germline, CDR1 is KGHSH, CDR2 LQKENI. The CDR3 nucleotides are TGTGCCAGCTCACTCTCCACAGATACGCAGTATTTT. Amino acid sequence: CASSLSTDTQYF.

The V and J genes are TRBV5-1 and TRBJ2-7; possibly TRBD1 for D (5 bases). V lost 0 bases to trimming and J lost 6 bases, with 7 bases between them. CDR3 size: 12 residues. Germline V lookup: CDR1 SGHRS, CDR2 YFSETQ. The CDR3 region is CASSLEGPEQYF. The CDR3, as DNA: TGCGCCAGCAGCTTGGAGGGGCCCGAGCAGTACTTC.

V usage is TRBV18 and J usage is TRBJ1-2, with D perhaps matching TRBD1 (5 bases). V lost 2 bases, J lost 8 bases, and 21 bases lay in between. The CDR3 consists of 16 residues. The germline V gene encodes CDR1 KGHSH and CDR2 LQKENI. CDR3 amino acids: CASSPSTDTRMGGYTF. CDR3 DNA: TGTGCCAGCTCACCAAGTACGGACACCAGGATGGGCGGCTACACCTTC.

The CDR3 nucleotides are TGTGCCAGCAGTTTAAAGAGCACTGAAGCTTTCTTT. It codes for CASSLKSTEAFF. V is TRBV11-3 and J is TRBJ1-1; no reliable D call. V dropped 6 bases and J dropped 4 bases, with 9 bases sitting between them. This CDR3 is built from 12 residues. Germline loops: CDR1 SGHNT, CDR2 YENEEA.

The chain's CDR3 is CASSPPRTGQGGTQYF. CDR3 nucleotide sequence: TGTGCCAGCAGCCCACCGAGGACAGGGCAGGGGGGGACCCAGTACTTC. The V call is TRBV7-9, the J call TRBJ2-5, with 8 nucleotides matching TRBD1. The CDR3 sequence is 16 residues long. V shed 5 bases and J 7 bases; nucleotides not matched to a gene: 15. Germline CDR1 and CDR2: SEHNR and FQNEAQ (reference sequence).

The chain recombines TRBV5-1 with TRBJ1-3; D is undetermined. There are 13 residues in the CDR3. Germline-derived CDR1 and CDR2 are SGHRS and YFSETQ. Trimming cost V 0 bases and J 7 bases, with 8 bases left between them. The CDR3 DNA sequence: TGCGCCAGCAGCTTGGATGGGCAGAACACCATATATTTT. It is translated as CASSLDGQNTIYF.

This rearrangement joins TRBV7-2 to TRBJ2-3; the match to TRBD2 covers 7 bases. Per germline, CDR1 SGHTA and CDR2 FQGNSA. This CDR3 has 15 residues. Trimming removed 6 bases from V and 8 bases from J; junction bases left unmatched: 14. CDR3 DNA: TGTGCCAGCAGACCACGACTAGCTGGGATGGGTACGCAGTATTTT. Its protein product is CASRPRLAGMGTQYF.

This chain links TRBV5-1 with TRBJ2-3, with TRBD1 matching 7 bases. In germline, CDR1 is SGHRS, CDR2 YFSETQ. The CDR3 length is 17 residues. Unmatched junction bases numbered 12, after V lost 2 bases and J lost 3 bases. The CDR3 loop is CASSLGPRQGATDTQYF. In nucleotides, the CDR3 is TGCGCCAGCAGCTTAGGCCCCAGACAGGGTGCGACAGATACGCAGTATTTT.

The chain recombines TRBV4-3 with TRBJ2-3; 8 bases match TRBD2. CDR1 and CDR2 (germline): LGHNA, YSLEER. The CDR3 is made up of 17 amino acids. With V trimmed by 3 bases and J by 3 bases, 11 bases remained unmatched. In DNA, the CDR3 is TGCGCCAGCAGCCAGAAATCAGCGGGAGCAGGGACAGATACGCAGTATTTT. Protein: CASSQKSAGAGTDTQYF.

The V call is TRBV4-3, the J call TRBJ1-1, with 7 bases identical to TRBD1. Germline loops: CDR1 LGHNA, CDR2 YSLEER. V was pared by 4 bases and J by 6 bases, with 14 bases of the junction left unmatched. This CDR3 is 16 amino acids long. The CDR3 sequence: CASSPGQSPVRAEAFF. The CDR3, as DNA: TGCGCCAGCAGCCCGGGACAGAGCCCCGTAAGGGCTGAAGCTTTCTTT.

The gene calls are TRBV14 and TRBJ1-1; weak D call: TRBD1 (5 bases). Germline V gene data show CDR1 as SGHDN and CDR2 as FVKESK. V was pared by 2 bases and J by 3 bases, with 16 bases between. This CDR3 spans 16 amino acids. The CDR3 here is CASSQLYGQLHTEAFF. The DNA for the CDR3 is TGTGCCAGCAGCCAATTGTACGGACAACTGCACACTGAAGCTTTCTTT. The full variable domain, in which reference TRBV14 and TRBJ1-1 provide the parts outside the CDR3, is EAGVTQFPSHSVIEKGQTVTLRCDPISGHDNLYWYRRVMGKEIKFLLHFVKESKQDESGMPNNRFLAERTGGTYSTLKVQPAELEDSGVYFCASSQLYGQLHTEAFFGQGTRLTVV.

The chain joins TRBV7-3 to TRBJ2-1; D is possibly TRBD2 (5 bases). The germline CDR1 and CDR2 sequences are SGHTA and FQGTGA. Trimming took off 4 bases at V and 0 bases at J, with 10 bases between the two ends. This CDR3 region has 15 residues. The DNA for the CDR3 is TGTGCCAGCAGCTCCCTAGGAGGCTCCTACAATGAGCAGTTCTTC. It translates to CASSSLGGSYNEQFF.